The subject of this entry is one T cell receptor (beta chain). It lacks a known antigen. No base qualities exist here, and no much larger clone lies one base off it. The data belong to a study of T cell changes during pregnancy in multiple sclerosis (dated by TCRdb to about 2019). Describing the broader study: The study examined how the T cell repertoire changed over the course of pregnancy in women with multiple sclerosis.

Libraries came from the immunoSEQ multiplex PCR assay. In TCRdb, the immuneACCESS table is reduced to in-frame sequences with V and J assigned. These tables do not hold every clone; where another copy was compared, an unresolved V gene accounts for under half, and the others remain unexplained. The table for this sample lists approximately 61,000 clones; about 92% of them were counted only once. The leading ten clones occupy 3% to 4% of the sample. The specimen comprised peripheral blood, sampled in the first trimester of pregnancy. The sequence derives from a female donor in good health, enrolled as a control in a pregnancy study.

The CDR3 in this case is CASSLGPSGTHGYTF. The sequenced DNA: TGTGCCAGCAGCTTGGGTCCCTCGGGGACTCATGGCTACACCTTC. The sequence links TRBV5-6 to TRBJ1-2; tentative D gene TRBD1, with 5 bases matching. Counted from cysteine to phenylalanine, this CDR3 has 15 amino acids. This entry keeps only the CDR3 DNA: 45 bases, framed from base 1. The germline V gene encodes CDR1 SGHDT and CDR2 YYEEEE. The V end loses 0 bases and the J end loses 6 bases, and a stretch of 15 bases separates them.